These T cell receptor beta chains were read from a single sample in a study of T-cell reconstitution after alpha-beta-depleted transplantation in children. TCRdb ran MiXCR on the PCR reads and lists one entry per CDR3 protein. The data hold about 180,000 distinct CDR3 sequences, with roughly 10% observed a single time. The specimen was PBMCs, collected before TCRalphabeta/CD19-depleted stem cell transplant. The receptors were sampled from a boy under 10 years old with acute myeloid leukemia, due to receive a stem cell transplant. CDR3s include the opening cysteine and the closing phenylalanine or tryptophan. A D gene is named only where the DNA matches it firmly. Only part of the rows carry a size: once, few, many, or a class if the clone is expanded.

j_gene	abundance	d_gene	v_gene	CDR3nt	CDR3aa
TRBJ2-1	many	TRBD2	TRBV27	TGTGCCAGCAGCCCCTCTAGCGGGAGGGCCTACAATGAGCAGTTCTTC	CASSPSSGRAYNEQFF
TRBJ1-1	many	.	TRBV13	TGTGCCAGCAGCTTAGGGCCTCAGGGAACTGAAGCTTTCTTT	CASSLGPQGTEAFF
TRBJ2-5	.	TRBD2	TRBV11-2	TGTGCCAGCAGCTTAGAAGCTAGCGGGGGTGAGACCCAGTACTTC	CASSLEASGGETQYF
TRBJ1-1	many	.	TRBV5-1	TGCGCCAGCAGGTTGGAGAACACTGAAGCTTTCTTT	CASRLENTEAFF
TRBJ2-3	many	.	TRBV7-6	TGTGCCAGCAGCTTACTGTTCGGGGTGACAGATACGCAGTATTTT	CASSLLFGVTDTQYF
TRBJ1-1	many	.	TRBV5-1	TGCGCCAGCAGGGAAAGCGGGCTGACTGAAGCTTTCTTT	CASRESGLTEAFF
TRBJ1-2	many	.	TRBV9	TGTGCCAGCAGTAAACGGGCCAGCTATGGCTACACCTTC	CASSKRASYGYTF
TRBJ1-1	many	.	TRBV12-3/TRBV12-4	TGTGCCAGCCTTAGGGGGGGGCCAGGGACTGAAGCTTTCTTT	CASLRGGPGTEAFF
TRBJ2-7	many	TRBD2	TRBV27	TGTGCCAGCAGACTAAGCGGGGGACCCTACGAGCAGTACTTC	CASRLSGGPYEQYF
TRBJ1-5	many	.	TRBV28	TGTGCCAGCAGGGCGCCCATTTTATACCGCAGCAATCAGCCCCAGCATTTT	CASRAPILYRSNQPQHF
TRBJ1-3	many	.	TRBV25-1	TGTGCCAGCAGTGAGCCGGGAAACACCATATATTTT	CASSEPGNTIYF
TRBJ2-5	many	TRBD1	TRBV20-1	TGCAGTGTGGTACAGGGGGCGGGAGAGACCCAGTACTTC	CSVVQGAGETQYF
TRBJ2-2	.	TRBD2	TRBV20-1	TGCTGCGCTAGAGATCTACTAGCGGGAGAGACCGGGGAGCTGTTTTTT	CCARDLLAGETGELFF
TRBJ2-7	.	TRBD1	TRBV18	TGTGCCAGCTCACCGGGACAGTTGAGCTCCTACGAGCAGTACTTC	CASSPGQLSSYEQYF
TRBJ1-3	many	.	TRBV7-9	TGTGCCAGCAGCCACAGGGTGTCAGGAAACACCATATATTTT	CASSHRVSGNTIYF
TRBJ2-2	.	.	TRBV19	TGTGCCAGTAGTGGTCGGGCAGGGAACACCGGGGAGCTGTTTTTT	CASSGRAGNTGELFF
TRBJ2-5	many	.	TRBV5-1	TGCGCCAGCAGCTCGGCGGTCGGAGAAGAGACCCAGTACTTC	CASSSAVGEETQYF
TRBJ1-1	.	.	TRBV12-3/TRBV12-4	TGTGCCAGCAGTTTACTCCAGCACACTGAAGCTTTCTTT	CASSLLQHTEAFF
TRBJ2-1	.	.	TRBV7-9	TGTGCCAGCAGCCCCACTCTTTTTGTAGGTGAGCAGTTCTTC	CASSPTLFVGEQFF
TRBJ2-2	.	.	TRBV29-1	TGCAGCGTTGTCGTGGTTCAGGGGCGCAACACCGGGGAGCTGTTTTTT	CSVVVVQGRNTGELFF
TRBJ2-7	.	TRBD2	TRBV5-1	TGCGCCAGCAGCTTGGCTCTGGGTCGTAGCGGGAGCGGCGAGCAGTACTTC	CASSLALGRSGSGEQYF
TRBJ2-2	many	.	TRBV29-1	TGCAGCGTTGCGTTGGTGAACACCGGGGAGCTGTTTTTT	CSVALVNTGELFF
TRBJ2-7	many	.	TRBV12-3/TRBV12-4	TGTGCCAGCAGTTTAGGGGGGGCGGGAGACTACGAGCAGTACTTC	CASSLGGAGDYEQYF
TRBJ2-5	many	TRBD2	TRBV24-1	TGTGCCACCAGTGATTGGGGACTAGCGGGAGAGACCCAGTACTTC	CATSDWGLAGETQYF
TRBJ1-2	many	.	TRBV20-1	TGCAGTGCTAGAGAGGGTGCCTATGGCTACACCTTC	CSAREGAYGYTF
TRBJ2-1	many	.	TRBV20-1	TGCAGTTCCGTCTCCTACAATGAGCAGTTCTTC	CSSVSYNEQFF